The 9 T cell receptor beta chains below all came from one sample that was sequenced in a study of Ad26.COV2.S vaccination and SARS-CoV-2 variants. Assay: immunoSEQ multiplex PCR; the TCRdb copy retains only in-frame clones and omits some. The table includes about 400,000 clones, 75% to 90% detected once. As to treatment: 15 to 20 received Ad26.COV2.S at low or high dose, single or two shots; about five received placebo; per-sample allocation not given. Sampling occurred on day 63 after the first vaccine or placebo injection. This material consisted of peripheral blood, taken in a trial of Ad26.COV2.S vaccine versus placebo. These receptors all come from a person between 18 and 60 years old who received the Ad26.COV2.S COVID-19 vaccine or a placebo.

CDR3 in amino acids: CASRADINEQFF. The CDR3 nucleotides are TGTGCCAGCAGAGCGGATATCAATGAGCAGTTCTTC. This chain connects TRBV11-2 to TRBJ2-1; D may be TRBD2 (5 bases). CDR1 is SGHAT, CDR2 FQNNGV, per germline. V lost 6 bases, J lost 6 bases, and 9 bases lay in between. This CDR3 is built from 12 residues.

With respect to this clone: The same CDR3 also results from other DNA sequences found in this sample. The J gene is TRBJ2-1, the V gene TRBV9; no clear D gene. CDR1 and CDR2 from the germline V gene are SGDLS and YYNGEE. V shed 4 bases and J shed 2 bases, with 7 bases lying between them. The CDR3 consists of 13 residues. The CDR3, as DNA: TGTGCCAGCAGCTCAGGCCCCTACAATGAGCAGTTCTTC. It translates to CASSSGPYNEQFF.

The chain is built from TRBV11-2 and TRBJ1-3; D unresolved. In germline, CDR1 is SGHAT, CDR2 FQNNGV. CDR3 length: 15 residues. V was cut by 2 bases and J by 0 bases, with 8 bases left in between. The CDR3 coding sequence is TGTGCCAGCAGCTTATCGGGCAGCTCTGGAAACACCATATATTTT. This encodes CASSLSGSSGNTIYF.

CDR3 DNA sequence: TGCGCCAGCAGGCAGACGTTCAGGGGTCCCTACGAGCAGTACTTC. Residues: CASRQTFRGPYEQYF. This chain uses TRBV4-1 with TRBJ2-7, with D possibly matching TRBD1 (6 bases). This CDR3 region has 15 residues. Germline V gives CDR1 MGHRA, CDR2 YSYEKL. V lost 6 bases and J 2 bases, leaving 17 bases between the germline ends.

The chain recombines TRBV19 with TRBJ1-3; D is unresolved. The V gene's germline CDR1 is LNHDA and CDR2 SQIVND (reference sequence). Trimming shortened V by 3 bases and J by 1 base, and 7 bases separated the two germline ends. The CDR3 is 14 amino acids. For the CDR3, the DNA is TGTGCCAGTAGTATGGAAGGGTCTGGAAACACCATATATTTT. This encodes CASSMEGSGNTIYF.

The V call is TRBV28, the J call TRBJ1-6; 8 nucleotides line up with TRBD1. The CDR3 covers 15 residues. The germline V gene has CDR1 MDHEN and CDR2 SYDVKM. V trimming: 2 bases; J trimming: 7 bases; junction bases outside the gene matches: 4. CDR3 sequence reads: CASSLGTGSNSPLHF. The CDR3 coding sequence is TGTGCCAGCAGTTTAGGGACAGGCTCGAATTCACCCCTCCACTTT.

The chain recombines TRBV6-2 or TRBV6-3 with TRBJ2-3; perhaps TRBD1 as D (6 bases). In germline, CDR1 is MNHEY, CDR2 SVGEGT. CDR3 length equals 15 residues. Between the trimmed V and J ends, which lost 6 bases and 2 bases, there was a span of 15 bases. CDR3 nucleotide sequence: TGTGCCAGCAGCGACAGGCAACACTTCACAGATACGCAGTATTTT. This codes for CASSDRQHFTDTQYF.

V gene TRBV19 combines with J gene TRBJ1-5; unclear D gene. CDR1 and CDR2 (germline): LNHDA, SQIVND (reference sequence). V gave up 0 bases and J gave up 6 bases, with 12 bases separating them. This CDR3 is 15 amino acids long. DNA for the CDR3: TGTGCCAGTAGTATAGATTTTGCGGGGTTTCAGCCCCAGCATTTT. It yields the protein CASSIDFAGFQPQHF.

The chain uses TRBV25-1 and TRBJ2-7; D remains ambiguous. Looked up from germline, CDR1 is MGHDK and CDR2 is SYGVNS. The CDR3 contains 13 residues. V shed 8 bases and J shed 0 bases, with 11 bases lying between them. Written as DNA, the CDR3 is TGTGCCAGCGCGGCCGGGCCCTCCTACGAGCAGTACTTC. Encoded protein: CASAAGPSYEQYF.